The source of this TCR beta chain is a study of CXCR3-negative and CXCR3-positive naive CD8 T cells. General study findings and limits: Higher TRB CDR3 hydrophobicity marked CXCR3-positive naive cells relative to CXCR3-negative naive cells. Whereas both naive subsets had comparably high diversity, memory CD8+ cells had much lower diversity. The TRBV-TRBJ usage of naive CXCR3-negative and CXCR3-positive cells was similar, but that of memory cells differed.

The V gene's germline CDR1 is DFQATT and CDR2 SNEGSKA (reference sequence). CDR3 length equals 14 residues. UMI-labeled TRB cDNA libraries were prepared by 5' RACE. TCRdb reworked the 5' RACE reads into one entry per CDR3 protein, no DNA. This sample's table has fewer than 140,000 distinct CDR3 sequences. Of note for this clonotype: Its antigen is as yet unknown.

The chain joins TRBV20-1 to TRBJ1-1. The sequencing input was naive CXCR3+ CD8+ T cells from blood. Indicated subset: CD45RO-CCR7+CD27+CD95- naive CD8+ T cells expressing CXCR3 (TNR3+). The source of this sequence is a human donor in good health. Some clones in this sample may be carry-over from other donors' samples. CDR3 protein: CSARDTEGDTEAFF.